By its share, the clone carrying this T cell receptor (beta chain) is medium-sized. CDR1 LGHNA and CDR2 YNFKEQ come from the germline V gene. There are 12 residues in the CDR3. Trimming cost V 2 bases and J 8 bases, with 9 bases left between them. These data originate in a study of blood T cell repertoires in COVID-19. Study at large: Whether acute or convalescent, the COVID-19 samples came from the United States, Italy and Spain. PBMCs, B-cell-depleted T cells, or T cells were the source of the cDNA or gDNA that made up the material.

The authors' processing: Scientists estimated how many nucleated cells there were by amplifying reference gene primers. Some clones are missing from TCRdb's copy, which holds only in-frame ones; the method was immunoSEQ multiplex PCR. The V and J calls and clone size come from that table; D and trimming were worked out from the DNA. The sample contains nearly 60,000 clones, roughly 84% of which appear only once. V and J are TRBV4-2 and TRBJ1-1, with no clear D. The TCR originated in a man aged 40-55 years with active COVID-19. Sequences were obtained from peripheral blood. The CDR3 DNA reads TGTGCCAGCAGCCAACCACGGAGGGAAGCTTTCTTT. This sequence encodes CASSQPRREAFF.